This TCR beta chain was documented in a study of blood T cell repertoires in COVID-19. About the study: Acute and convalescent COVID-19 specimens originated in the United States, Italy and Spain.

Original methodology: Reference gene primer amplification gave nucleated cell count estimates. Repertoires were generated with immunoSEQ multiplex PCR, while TCRdb's copy carries only in-frame clones and drops some. That table supplies the V and J calls and clone size; D and trimming were determined from the DNA. Counted here are tens of thousands of clones, around four fifths occurring once; the ten biggest clones make up more than 2.5%. V was trimmed by 3 bases and J by 5 bases, leaving 14 bases between them. CDR1 MGHRA and CDR2 YSYEKL come from the germline V gene. This CDR3 region has 14 residues.

The clonotype comes from a woman aged 55-70 years with acute or convalescent COVID-19. Sequenced: peripheral blood. The chain employs TRBV4-1 and TRBJ2-7; D is undetermined. The CDR3 protein is CASSQHPNRDEQYF. CDR3 nucleotide sequence: TGCGCCAGCAGCCAGCACCCGAATCGAGACGAGCAGTACTTC.